Below are 19 T cell receptor beta chains sequenced from a single sample in a study of blood T cell repertoires in COVID-19. Assay used: immunoSEQ multiplex PCR; TCRdb lists only in-frame clones, some missing. The sample has around 150,000 clones, approximately 80% seen once. The sample was PBMCs or T cells enriched from blood (not recorded which). The receptors stem from a man aged 40-49 years who had recovered from COVID-19.

The J gene is TRBJ2-1, the V gene TRBV5-4; D may be TRBD2 (7 bases). This CDR3 spans 16 amino acids. Germline lookup yields CDR1 SGHNT and CDR2 YYREEE (reference sequence). With 0 bases removed from V and 7 bases from J, the gap between germline ends came to 17 bases. Here the CDR3 DNA reads TGTGCCAGCAGCTTGGGTGGTGGGGGGGGCCGTAATGAGCAGTTCTTC. It yields the protein CASSLGGGGGRNEQFF.

This clone was observed a single time. The genes are TRBV6-7 and TRBJ1-2; 7 nucleotides line up with TRBD1. TRBV6-7 qualifies as an ORF whose function is uncertain. The junction had 16 bases not matched to a gene; V was cut back by 8 bases and J by 4 bases. The CDR3 covers 16 residues. This CDR3 is CASASQGGDRGYGYTF. The DNA for the CDR3 is TGTGCCAGCGCGTCCCAGGGGGGCGATCGCGGCTATGGCTACACCTTC.

The chain couples TRBV3-1 (or the pseudogene TRBV3-2) to TRBJ2-7; 9 bases line up with TRBD1. The CDR3 is 13 amino acids. Germline CDR1 reads LGHDT; CDR2 reads YNNKEL (reference sequence). J gave up 8 bases and V 3 bases, and 5 bases lay outside the gene matches. The CDR3 bases are TGTGCCAGCAGCCAGGAGGGACAGGGACAGCAGTACGTC. It encodes CASSQEGQGQQYV.

This chain connects TRBV19 to TRBJ1-2, with TRBD1 matching over 8 bases. This CDR3 is built from 16 residues. Germline CDR1 is LNHDA and CDR2 is SQIVND (reference sequence). The J segment lost 3 bases and the V segment lost 4 bases, leaving 10 bases of the junction unmatched. The CDR3 bases are TGTGCCAGTAGTACCACAGGGACAGGTAATGACTATGGCTACACCTTC. Encoded protein: CASSTTGTGNDYGYTF.

V and J are TRBV4-1 and TRBJ2-1, with D uncertain. The germline gives CDR1 MGHRA, CDR2 YSYEKL. This CDR3 is built from 18 residues. V was shortened by 1 base and J by 0 bases, with 16 bases between the two germline ends. CDR3 region: CASSQVPGGLSSYNEQFF. CDR3 nucleotides: TGCGCCAGCAGCCAAGTTCCAGGTGGGCTTAGCTCCTACAATGAGCAGTTCTTC.

The chain links TRBV7-7 to TRBJ2-2; tentatively, D is TRBD2 (5 bases). Germline V lookup: CDR1 SSHAT, CDR2 FNYEAQ (reference sequence). V gave up 5 bases and J gave up 6 bases, with 13 bases separating them. The CDR3 contains 14 residues. The CDR3 DNA sequence: TGTGCCAGCAGCCCCAGCGGCCTAGCCGGGGAGCTGTTTTTT. Its translation: CASSPSGLAGELFF.

The chain links TRBV5-1 to TRBJ1-1; 7 nucleotides line up with TRBD1. The V gene's germline CDR1 is SGHRS and CDR2 YFSETQ. The CDR3 totals 14 residues. With 0 bases clipped from V and 8 bases from J, the junction kept 7 bases outside the gene matches. This CDR3 is CASSLDNSDREAFF. For the CDR3, the DNA is TGCGCCAGCAGCTTGGACAACTCGGACAGGGAAGCTTTCTTT.

The rearrangement links TRBV5-5 to TRBJ2-2; no clear D. V lost 3 bases and J 5 bases, leaving 17 bases between the germline ends. Germline lookup yields CDR1 SGHKS and CDR2 YYEKEE (reference sequence). There are 16 residues in the CDR3. DNA for the CDR3: TGTGCCAGCAGCTATACCCGGGTCCCCACAACCGGGGAGCTGTTTTTT. It yields the protein CASSYTRVPTTGELFF.

The chain joins TRBV5-1 to TRBJ1-1; 8 bases are shared with TRBD1. The germline V gene encodes CDR1 SGHRS and CDR2 YFSETQ. The V and J ends lost 4 bases and 1 base, in that order; junction bases with no gene match: 6. The CDR3 has 15 residues. DNA for the CDR3: TGCGCCAGCAGCCCTACCGGGACAGGGAACACTGAAGCTTTCTTT. Its protein product is CASSPTGTGNTEAFF.

The chain has TRBV5-1 and TRBJ2-2, with 8 positions matching TRBD2. This CDR3 is built from 16 residues. Germline values: CDR1 SGHRS, CDR2 YFSETQ. The V and J ends lost 3 bases and 5 bases, in that order; junction bases with no gene match: 9. The CDR3 DNA reads as TGCGCCAGCAGCTCACGCGGGGGGCTAGGGACCGGGGAGCTGTTTTTT. This translates into CASSSRGGLGTGELFF.

The table lists this clone with a count of one. V and J are TRBV7-8 and TRBJ1-2; 8 positions agree with TRBD1. The CDR3 covers 14 residues. After removal of 2 bases from V and 10 bases from J, the junction contained 9 bases not matched to a gene. Germline CDR1 is SGHVS and CDR2 is FQNEAQ. CDR3 residues: CASSLTDRDEVYTF. CDR3 sequence (DNA): TGTGCCAGCAGCTTAACGGACAGGGATGAGGTCTACACCTTC.

This clone appeared a few times. CDR3 sequence (DNA): TGTGCCAGCAGCAAAAGAGGGCACCACGGAGTTGAAGCTTTCTTT. Translating it yields CASSKRGHHGVEAFF. The genes are TRBV21-1 and TRBJ1-1. TRBV21-1 is a documented pseudogene. The CDR3 is 15 residues long.

CDR3 protein: CASSSENTEAFF. CDR3 DNA: TGTGCCAGCAGCTCAGAGAACACTGAAGCTTTCTTT. The chain has TRBV7-9 and TRBJ1-1; no firm D call. The CDR3 runs to 12 residues. V was cut by 4 bases and J by 1 base, with 4 bases left in between. Looked up from germline, CDR1 is SEHNR and CDR2 is FQNEAQ (reference sequence).

V is TRBV27 and J is TRBJ2-5, with D tentatively TRBD2 (5 bases). From germline, CDR1 is MNHEY and CDR2 SMNVEV (reference sequence). V lost 5 bases, J lost 5 bases, and 12 bases lay in between. The CDR3 contains 13 residues. The CDR3 coding sequence is TGTGCCAGCAGTCGAAGCGGTGGGGAGACCCAGTACTTC. Residues: CASSRSGGETQYF.

The rearrangement uses TRBV6-5 and TRBJ1-2; 8 positions match TRBD1. With 5 bases clipped from V and 8 bases from J, the junction kept 10 bases outside the gene matches. The CDR3 loop spans 14 amino acids. Germline V lookup: CDR1 MNHEY, CDR2 SVGAGI. The chain's CDR3 is CASSPWTGTGGYTF. CDR3 sequence (DNA): TGTGCCAGCAGTCCCTGGACAGGGACGGGGGGCTACACCTTC.

Only a few counts were recorded for this clone. The CDR3, as DNA: TGTGCCAGCAGCCCCCGGAGCGAGCAGTACTTC. Amino acids: CASSPRSEQYF. The chain couples TRBV7-9 to TRBJ2-7; D not certain. CDR1 is SEHNR and CDR2 is FQNEAQ in the germline V gene (reference sequence). The CDR3 covers 11 residues. The V and J ends lost 5 bases and 6 bases respectively, with 8 bases between them.

About this clone: Other DNA variants within this sample encode the same CDR3. The V and J genes are TRBV9 and TRBJ1-2; 7 bases fit TRBD1. CDR3 length: 15 residues. Losses at the gene ends were 0 bases for V and 0 bases for J; bases not matched to a gene: 2. The V gene's germline CDR1 is SGDLS and CDR2 YYNGEE. The CDR3 sequence is CASSVGTGANYGYTF. The CDR3, as DNA: TGTGCCAGCAGCGTAGGGACAGGAGCTAACTATGGCTACACCTTC.

The V gene is TRBV19, the J gene TRBJ1-2, with D possibly being TRBD1 (5 bases). The germline V gene encodes CDR1 LNHDA and CDR2 SQIVND (reference sequence). V was clipped by 1 base and J by 8 bases, with 17 bases between them. The CDR3 is 15 amino acids. The chain's CDR3 is CASSIGETGLDGYTF. The CDR3 DNA sequence: TGTGCCAGTAGTATAGGGGAAACAGGTCTCGACGGCTACACCTTC.

V usage is TRBV12-5 and J usage is TRBJ2-5; 8 nucleotides line up with TRBD1. Germline CDR1 reads LGHNT; CDR2 reads FRNRAP. There are 17 residues in the CDR3. Trimming took 3 bases from V and 4 from J; bases not matched to a gene: 13. The CDR3 is CASGFRTGYLLGETQYF. The DNA of the CDR3 is TGTGCTAGTGGTTTTCGGACAGGGTATTTGCTAGGAGAGACCCAGTACTTC.